These T cell receptor beta chains were read from a single sample in a study of T cells in Graves' hyperthyroidism and ophthalmopathy. TCRdb recomputed calls from the multiplex PCR reads with MiXCR, one row per CDR3 protein. This table holds hundreds of thousands of distinct CDR3 sequences, 13% to 15% found once. The source material was blood. These receptors were collected from a woman aged 18-35 years with Graves' hyperthyroidism. CDR3s include the opening cysteine and the closing phenylalanine or tryptophan. A D gene is named only where the DNA matches it firmly. The size entry is marked missing in some rows and otherwise reads once, few, many or a size class.

d_call	j_call	v_call	clone_size	cdr3_aa	cdr3_nt
.	TRBJ1-1	TRBV7-9	many	CASSRRALGVTDTEAFF	TGTGCCAGCAGCCGGAGGGCCTTGGGGGTTACGGACACTGAAGCTTTCTTT
.	TRBJ2-3	TRBV20-1	few	CSARDPSISTDTQYF	TGCAGTGCTAGAGATCCGTCTATCAGCACAGATACGCAGTATTTT
TRBD1	TRBJ2-7	TRBV19	.	CASSIALGTAYEQYF	TGTGCCAGTAGTATCGCCTTAGGGACAGCATACGAGCAGTACTTC
TRBD1	TRBJ2-2	TRBV24-1	few	CATSGQPYLLTGIGYTGELFF	TGTGCCACCAGTGGCCAACCTTATCTATTGACAGGGATTGGTTATACCGGGGAGCTGTTTTTT
.	TRBJ2-1	TRBV11-2	few	CASSFWSLNEQFF	TGTGCCAGCAGCTTTTGGAGCCTCAATGAGCAGTTCTTC
.	TRBJ2-1	TRBV7-9	few	CASSLNPRGGIGNEQFF	TGTGCCAGCAGCTTAAACCCGAGGGGCGGGATAGGCAATGAGCAGTTCTTC
TRBD2	TRBJ2-1	TRBV7-8	few	CASSQGTSGTLNEQFF	TGTGCCAGCAGCCAGGGGACTAGCGGGACCCTCAATGAGCAGTTCTTC
TRBD1	TRBJ2-7	TRBV7-3	.	CASSLGQGRGQYF	TGTGCCAGCAGCCTCGGACAGGGACGGGGGCAGTACTTC
.	TRBJ1-5	TRBV7-2	many	CASSFYPGPNQPQHF	TGTGCCAGCAGCTTTTACCCGGGACCCAATCAGCCCCAGCATTTT
.	TRBJ2-1	TRBV28	.	CATGDAVADYNEQFF	TGTGCCACCGGTGATGCCGTAGCGGACTACAATGAGCAGTTCTTC
TRBD1	TRBJ1-5	TRBV12-3/TRBV12-4	many	CASSLARDRGSIWRQPQHF	TGTGCCAGCAGTTTAGCCCGGGACAGGGGATCGATCTGGCGTCAGCCCCAGCATTTT
.	TRBJ2-7	TRBV14	.	CASSLTQSSEQYF	TGTGCCAGCAGCCTAACCCAGTCCTCGGAGCAGTACTTC
TRBD2	TRBJ2-2	TRBV12-5	few	CASGLVSGRFTGELFF	TGTGCTAGTGGTTTGGTGAGCGGGAGGTTTACCGGGGAGCTGTTTTTT
.	TRBJ1-6	TRBV4-1	.	CASSQDEGGWSYNSPLHF	TGCGCCAGCAGCCAAGATGAGGGAGGTTGGTCCTATAATTCACCCCTCCACTTT
TRBD1	TRBJ2-3	TRBV5-1	many	CASSQDREDTQYF	TGCGCCAGCAGCCAGGACAGGGAGGATACGCAGTATTTT
.	TRBJ2-7	TRBV3-1	many	CASSHYYEQYF	TGTGCCAGCAGCCACTACTACGAGCAGTACTTC
.	TRBJ2-3	TRBV7-4	many	CASSFKGAPHTDTQYF	TGTGCCAGCAGCTTCAAAGGGGCCCCCCACACAGATACGCAGTATTTT
.	TRBJ2-7	TRBV30	many	CAWSVAYEQYF	TGTGCCTGGAGTGTAGCCTACGAGCAGTACTTC
.	TRBJ1-4	TRBV4-3	.	CASSPVVAATNEKLFF	TGCGCCAGCAGCCCGGTCGTTGCAGCAACTAATGAAAAACTGTTTTTT
.	TRBJ2-7	TRBV28	few	CASSFRGSEQYF	TGTGCCAGCAGTTTCCGGGGGAGCGAGCAGTACTTC
.	TRBJ2-7	TRBV29-1	.	CSMRGSNGYEQYF	TGCAGCATGAGGGGGTCTAATGGCTACGAGCAGTACTTC
.	TRBJ2-2	TRBV3-1	many	CASSHDTGELFF	TGTGCCAGCAGCCATGACACCGGGGAGCTGTTTTTT
.	TRBJ2-5	TRBV29-1	few	CSVGVQETQYF	TGCAGCGTTGGGGTCCAAGAGACCCAGTACTTC
.	TRBJ2-1	TRBV3-1	many	CARAPYRSSYNEQFF	TGTGCCAGGGCCCCATACCGGAGCTCCTACAATGAGCAGTTCTTC
.	TRBJ2-3	TRBV6-2/TRBV6-3	.	CASALGRGAGTDTQYF	TGTGCCAGCGCACTGGGTAGGGGGGCCGGCACAGATACGCAGTATTTT
.	TRBJ2-7	TRBV6-5	few	CASSYSISGNEQYF	TGTGCCAGCAGTTACTCGATTTCAGGCAACGAGCAGTACTTC
.	TRBJ2-2	TRBV9	.	CASSVGGRPGELFF	TGTGCCAGCAGCGTAGGGGGGAGGCCCGGGGAGCTGTTTTTT
TRBD2	TRBJ2-1	TRBV28	many	CASSTLEREGSLDEQFF	TGTGCCAGCAGCACCCTCGAGCGGGAGGGAAGCCTCGATGAGCAGTTCTTC
.	TRBJ1-2	TRBV12-3/TRBV12-4	many	CASSSDFNYGYTF	TGTGCCAGCAGTTCCGATTTCAACTATGGCTACACCTTC
.	TRBJ2-7	TRBV30	few	CAWSPGQVYEQYF	TGTGCCTGGAGTCCAGGGCAAGTGTACGAGCAGTACTTC
TRBD2	TRBJ2-5	TRBV20-1	few	CSARTGEGLAEETQYF	TGCAGTGCAAGGACGGGGGAAGGACTAGCGGAAGAGACCCAGTACTTC
TRBD1	TRBJ1-5	TRBV29-1	few	CSVATGGVNQPQHF	TGCAGCGTCGCGACAGGGGGCGTGAATCAGCCCCAGCATTTT
.	TRBJ2-3	TRBV6-1	.	CASSEVAGMSTDTQYF	TGTGCCAGCAGTGAAGTCGCGGGAATGAGCACAGATACGCAGTATTTT
TRBD2	TRBJ2-1	TRBV28	many	CASSSDLAGVMGGEQFF	TGTGCCAGCAGTTCCGACCTAGCGGGAGTTATGGGCGGTGAGCAGTTCTTC
.	TRBJ1-1	TRBV19	.	CASSVGGGSMNTEAFF	TGTGCCAGTAGTGTAGGGGGGGGCAGCATGAACACTGAAGCTTTCTTT
TRBD2	TRBJ2-2	TRBV19	few	CASSRLAENTGELFF	TGTGCCAGTAGTAGACTAGCGGAAAACACCGGGGAGCTGTTTTTT
TRBD2	TRBJ2-7	TRBV19	.	CASSMSSGSSYEQYF	TGTGCCAGTAGTATGAGTAGCGGGAGCTCCTACGAGCAGTACTTC
.	TRBJ1-1	TRBV3-1	many	CASSPGTRNTEAFF	TGTGCCAGCAGCCCTGGGACGCGGAACACTGAAGCTTTCTTT
TRBD2	TRBJ2-3	TRBV11-2	many	CASSLVPGLPTDTQYF	TGTGCCAGCAGCTTAGTACCGGGACTACCCACAGATACGCAGTATTTT
.	TRBJ2-7	TRBV7-9	.	CASSLVGRRTLPYEQYF	TGTGCCAGCAGCTTAGTAGGGCGGCGGACCCTACCCTACGAGCAGTACTTC
TRBD2	TRBJ2-1	TRBV18	many	CASSLGISGGDNEQFF	TGTGCCAGCTCACTAGGCATTAGCGGGGGTGACAATGAGCAGTTCTTC